This T cell receptor beta chain was recovered during a study of blood T cell repertoires in COVID-19. About the study: The United States, Italy and Spain provided the acute and convalescent COVID-19 samples. T cells, B-cell-depleted T cells, or PBMCs provided the cDNA or gDNA that served as material.

This CDR3 region has 16 residues. V was shortened by 1 base and J by 11 bases, with 23 bases between the two germline ends. Germline V CDR1 and CDR2: MNHNS, SASEGT. Clones were read by immunoSEQ multiplex PCR, and TCRdb kept only the in-frame ones, dropping some. Altogether some 250,000 clones are present, about 80% being singletons, with the ten largest covering approximately 1.8%. The sequence was collected from a man in his thirties or forties who had recovered from COVID-19. The material sequenced was peripheral blood. The genes are TRBV6-1 and TRBJ1-1; D not certain. The CDR3 DNA follows: TGTGCCAGCAGTGAAGTAAACCAGGCCGCGAGGGAGGAGGCTTTCTTT. It is translated as CASSEVNQAAREEAFF.